The 16 T cell receptor beta chains presented below share a single source sample, sequenced in a study of sequential checkpoint blockade in melanoma. Repertoires were generated with immunoSEQ multiplex PCR, while TCRdb's copy carries only in-frame clones and drops some. The repertoire includes under 4,000 clones, approximately 57% of them detected once, and 20% sits in the top ten. Treatment here: randomized to nivolumab then ipilimumab (arm A) or the reverse (arm B). Sequencing used CD8+ T cells sorted from blood (inferred from file names), obtained from a patient given nivolumab and ipilimumab in sequence. The receptors were gathered from a human patient with melanoma. Some clones in this sample may be carry-over from other donors' samples.

The chain is built from TRBV7-9 and TRBJ1-2, with D unclear. Germline V gene lookup returns CDR1 SEHNR and CDR2 FQNEAQ (reference sequence). V was shortened by 1 base and J by 6 bases, with 9 bases between the two germline ends. The CDR3 consists of 13 residues. This chain's CDR3 is CASSLDGSHGYTF. The CDR3 region has the DNA TGTGCCAGCAGCTTAGACGGGTCTCATGGCTACACCTTC.

V is TRBV7-9 and J is TRBJ2-7; 11 nucleotides match TRBD2. Germline CDR1 is SEHNR and CDR2 is FQNEAQ (reference sequence). The CDR3 extends over 15 amino acids. The trim removed 5 bases at V and 1 base at J, leaving 4 bases unmatched. The CDR3 here is CASSPPSGGSYEQYF. CDR3 bases: TGTGCCAGCAGCCCTCCTAGCGGGGGGTCCTACGAGCAGTACTTC.

This chain joins TRBV5-5 and TRBJ1-4; D call uncertain. The germline CDR1 and CDR2 sequences are SGHKS and YYEKEE (reference sequence). The V and J ends lost 2 bases and 4 bases respectively, with 12 bases between them. This CDR3 is built from 15 residues. As DNA, the CDR3 is TGTGCCAGCAGCTTAGGAGGCCAGCATAATGAAAAACTGTTTTTT. Protein product: CASSLGGQHNEKLFF.

The chain recombines TRBV15 with TRBJ1-4; D unresolved. The CDR3 contains 14 residues. Per the germline V gene, CDR1 is LNHNV and CDR2 is YYDKDF (reference sequence). Deletions cut 0 bases from V and 7 bases from J, with 9 bases between. The CDR3 loop is CATSRDRGSEKLFF. CDR3 bases: TGTGCCACCAGCAGAGATCGGGGTTCTGAAAAACTGTTTTTT.

The V gene is TRBV7-2, the J gene TRBJ2-7; D unclear. Germline CDR1 is SGHTA and CDR2 is FQGNSA. CDR3 size: 13 residues. Trimming pared 4 bases from V and 7 bases from J, leaving 14 bases between. The CDR3 DNA is TGTGCCAGCAGCTCGCCCGAGGTCTGGGAGCAGTACTTC. This translates into CASSSPEVWEQYF.

The V and J genes are TRBV4-3 and TRBJ1-1; possibly TRBD1 for D (6 bases). V lost 5 bases to trimming and J lost 1 base, with 11 bases between them. The CDR3 spans 14 residues. From germline, CDR1 is LGHNA and CDR2 YSLEER. CDR3 in amino acids: CASSIGGENTEAFF. CDR3 sequence (DNA): TGCGCCAGCAGCATAGGGGGAGAGAACACTGAAGCTTTCTTT.

This clone has just a few counts. This chain links TRBV7-9 with TRBJ1-1, with 9 positions matching TRBD1. The CDR3 has 14 amino acids. Germline lookup yields CDR1 SEHNR and CDR2 FQNEAQ (reference sequence). V lost 1 base and J lost 11; bases outside the gene matches: 8. As DNA, the CDR3 is TGTGCCAGCAGCTTAGGGACAGGGGCATCCCCGGCTTTCTTT. This gives the protein CASSLGTGASPAFF.

The gene calls are TRBV10-2 and TRBJ2-2; TRBD2 agrees at 11 bases. The CDR3 contains 17 residues. Germline V CDR1 and CDR2: WSHSY, SAAADI. J gave up 3 bases and V 1 base, and 4 bases lay outside the gene matches. CDR3 sequence: CASSEFSGGVDTGELFF. The CDR3, as DNA: TGCGCCAGCAGTGAGTTTAGCGGGGGGGTGGACACCGGGGAGCTGTTTTTT.

This clone was recorded a few times. The V and J genes are TRBV6-5 and TRBJ2-7; the D gene is possibly TRBD2 (6 bases). Trimming stripped 8 bases from V and 4 bases from J, with 18 bases between. CDR3 length equals 14 residues. CDR1 and CDR2 from the germline V gene are MNHEY and SVGAGI. Here the CDR3 DNA reads TGTGCCAGCCACCAGCGGGCGGAGGGTTACGAGCAGTACTTC. Amino acid sequence: CASHQRAEGYEQYF.

The chain employs TRBV6-5 and TRBJ2-7, with D possibly matching TRBD1 (5 bases). Between the trimmed V and J ends, which lost 5 bases and 4 bases, there was a span of 12 bases. Germline V lookup: CDR1 MNHEY, CDR2 SVGAGI. CDR3 length equals 13 residues. The CDR3 is CASSEGAEYEQYF. The CDR3 DNA reads as TGTGCCAGCAGTGAAGGGGCAGAATACGAGCAGTACTTC.

V is TRBV2 and J is TRBJ1-1; tentative D call: TRBD1 (6 bases). The CDR3 extends over 17 amino acids. Deletions cut 6 bases from V and 4 bases from J, with 24 bases between. Germline V gives CDR1 SNHLY, CDR2 FYNNEI. The CDR3 loop is CASRDKTGTFVITEAFF. The CDR3 DNA sequence: TGTGCCAGCAGGGATAAAACCGGGACATTCGTGATCACTGAAGCTTTCTTT.

Notes on this clone: One end of the junction varies from germline; a read error may be responsible. The chain uses TRBV4-2 and TRBJ1-6; 7 nucleotides match TRBD1. The CDR3 length is 12 residues. CDR1 and CDR2 from the germline V gene are LGHNA and YNFKEQ. CDR3 nucleotides: TGTGCCAGCAGCCACCAAACAGGGGAAATCAACTTT. The encoded protein is CASSHQTGEINF.

The chain joins TRBV28 to TRBJ2-7, with TRBD1 identical over 10 bases. J gave up 6 bases and V 6 bases, and 5 bases lay outside the gene matches. Germline-derived CDR1 and CDR2 are MDHEN and SYDVKM. The CDR3 totals 13 residues. The CDR3 nucleotides are TGTGCCAGCAGCCCGGGACAGGGGTTCGAGCAGTACTTC. Protein product: CASSPGQGFEQYF. The variable domain in full, completed from reference TRBV28 and TRBJ2-7, reads DVKVTQSSRYLVKRTGEKVFLECVQDMDHENMFWYRQDPGLGLRLIYFSYDVKMKEKGDIPEGYSVSREKKERFSLILESASTNQTSMYLCASSPGQGFEQYFGPGTRLTVT.

The table lists this clone with a few counts. The V call is TRBV12-2, the J call TRBJ2-2; the DNA was not used to check the table's D call, TRBD1. TRBV12-2 is deemed a pseudogene. CDR3 length: 15 residues. CDR3 coding DNA: TGTGCAAGTCGCTTAGGACAGGGGAACACCGGGGAGCTGTTTTTT. It specifies CASRLGQGNTGELFF.

This clone appeared a few times. This chain uses TRBV2 with TRBJ2-1, with D perhaps matching TRBD1 (6 bases). The length of the CDR3 is 14 residues. Trimming stripped 4 bases from V and 3 bases from J, with 10 bases between. Germline V gives CDR1 SNHLY, CDR2 FYNNEI. The CDR3 reads CASSGQGNYNEQFF. The CDR3 DNA reads as TGTGCCAGCAGTGGTCAGGGGAACTACAATGAGCAGTTCTTC.

The chain employs TRBV19 and TRBJ2-1; 13 nucleotides match TRBD2. The germline V gene encodes CDR1 LNHDA and CDR2 SQIVND (reference sequence). This CDR3 comprises 16 residues. Trimming cost V 6 bases and J 7 bases; bases outside gene matches: 9. The CDR3 DNA sequence: TGTGCCAGTAGCATTGGGACTAGCGGGGCTCTGAATGAGCAGTTCTTC. The encoded protein is CASSIGTSGALNEQFF.